The rows below give T cell receptor beta chains drawn from one sample of a study of CD8 T cells in ankylosing spondylitis. From the 5' RACE reads, TCRdb called clonotypes with MiXCR, one entry per CDR3 protein. The sample carries approximately 60,000 distinct CDR3 sequences, roughly 6.2% recorded once. The source material was synovial fluid, either unsorted or a sorted T cell fraction (not recorded which). The origin of the receptors is a male donor with ankylosing spondylitis. Each CDR3 is given with its conserved first and last residue.

CDR3aa: CASSQASGFQETQYF
v_gene: TRBV18

CDR3aa: CASSLWGGDKEQFF
v_gene: TRBV27

CDR3aa: CAWNRRLAGVVDTQYF
v_gene: TRBV30

CDR3aa: CASSVDPGGSYNEQFF
v_gene: TRBV9

CDR3aa: CASSSSGQGIGEKLFF
v_gene: TRBV5-1

CDR3aa: CASSWGSNQPQHF
v_gene: TRBV19

CDR3aa: CASSGSQGAAEAFF
v_gene: TRBV5-1

CDR3aa: CASSLSLAGANVLTF
v_gene: TRBV7-9

CDR3aa: CASSSGLAVLTPYEQYF
v_gene: TRBV7-2

CDR3aa: CASSLEVGNYGYTF
v_gene: TRBV5-1

CDR3aa: CASSHSIGRDRVRNEQFF
v_gene: TRBV27

CDR3aa: CATSRDIGLDGTDTQYF
v_gene: TRBV15

CDR3aa: CASSIGRDHEQYF
v_gene: TRBV19

CDR3aa: CASSYDRDSEQYF
v_gene: TRBV6-5

CDR3aa: CSANVVVTGSGNSNQPQHF
v_gene: TRBV20-1

CDR3aa: CASSIPGQSYNEQFF
v_gene: TRBV19

CDR3aa: CASSPKTSAQTQYF
v_gene: TRBV18

CDR3aa: CATAADSSGNTIYF
v_gene: TRBV10-3

CDR3aa: CASSIVSQETQYF
v_gene: TRBV19

CDR3aa: CASKLEGLNTGELFF
v_gene: TRBV2

CDR3aa: CASSSELGLYEFF
v_gene: TRBV7-2

CDR3aa: CASRHLAGGNNEQFF
v_gene: TRBV6-1

CDR3aa: CACTSGATYNEQFF
v_gene: TRBV30

CDR3aa: CAISALGTGGQEQYF
v_gene: TRBV10-3

CDR3aa: CASSPQAKNIQYF
v_gene: TRBV2

CDR3aa: CATRQGETQYF
v_gene: TRBV2

CDR3aa: CASSSGGTDTQYF
v_gene: TRBV7-2

CDR3aa: CAWSGKGTDTQYF
v_gene: TRBV30

CDR3aa: CASSPTVGGQFF
v_gene: TRBV5-1

CDR3aa: CASSLAASVQETQYF
v_gene: TRBV7-2

CDR3aa: CASITERAEAFF
v_gene: TRBV7-9

CDR3aa: CASRSRESNTEAFF
v_gene: TRBV6-1

CDR3aa: CASSQLVGTGELFF
v_gene: TRBV14

CDR3aa: CASSITGGGTGANVLTF
v_gene: TRBV7-3

CDR3aa: CASRLQGYTGELFF
v_gene: TRBV12-3/TRBV12-4

CDR3aa: CASRTKSGNEQFF
v_gene: TRBV25-1

CDR3aa: CASSFETGELFF
v_gene: TRBV5-5

CDR3aa: CATSDSRTGEKLFF
v_gene: TRBV24-1

CDR3aa: CASNRDSLTDTQYF
v_gene: TRBV11-2

CDR3aa: CASSHTGVNTEAFF
v_gene: TRBV7-9

CDR3aa: CASSPLRGYGANVLTF
v_gene: TRBV28

CDR3aa: CASSLGRSYEQYF
v_gene: TRBV11-3

CDR3aa: CASSRTRTGMNTEAFF
v_gene: TRBV7-9

CDR3aa: CASGGETGELFF
v_gene: TRBV12-3/TRBV12-4

CDR3aa: CASSPRGLALQETQYF
v_gene: TRBV18

CDR3aa: CSVAGDRGVPSNTGELFF
v_gene: TRBV29-1

CDR3aa: CASTLGRNTIYF
v_gene: TRBV12-3/TRBV12-4

CDR3aa: CASSLREGNEQYF
v_gene: TRBV5-1

CDR3aa: CASSERRGDEKLFF
v_gene: TRBV27

CDR3aa: CASSLTSGSSTGELFF
v_gene: TRBV7-2

CDR3aa: CASSKGQGVSNYGYTF
v_gene: TRBV14

CDR3aa: CASSLTGDQPQHF
v_gene: TRBV7-6

CDR3aa: CASSSNIQGRGTEAFF
v_gene: TRBV5-1

CDR3aa: CASSGMILADNEQFF
v_gene: TRBV2

CDR3aa: CSVDSGYEQYF
v_gene: TRBV29-1

CDR3aa: CASSLMGGASSYEQYF
v_gene: TRBV7-3

CDR3aa: CSARVLRREISYEQYF
v_gene: TRBV20-1

CDR3aa: CASSRGTGRNEQYF
v_gene: TRBV28

CDR3aa: CASSPQRVAGAYEQYF
v_gene: TRBV4-1

CDR3aa: CASSLVRPYNEQFF
v_gene: TRBV12-3/TRBV12-4